Shown below are 31 T cell receptor beta chains from a single sample sequenced in a study of identical twins. From the 5' RACE reads, TCRdb called clonotypes with MiXCR, one entry per CDR3 protein. The table has about 700,000 distinct CDR3 sequences, less than 7% seen once; the top ten hold roughly 1.6%. The sample consisted of naive T cells sorted from blood. All receptors come from a man aged 18 to 29 in good health.

This clonotype was counted at least ten times. J is TRBJ2-2 and V is TRBV7-8; the D is unclear. The V and J ends lost 2 bases and 8 bases respectively, with 9 bases between them. This CDR3 spans 13 amino acids. CDR1 and CDR2 (germline): SGHVS, FQNEAQ. CDR3 in DNA: TGTGCCAGCAGCTTACGTACCATTGGGGAGCTGTTTTTT. Residues: CASSLRTIGELFF.

This clonotype was counted many times. This CDR3 reads CSAPGGLLTDTQYF. The DNA for the CDR3 is TGCAGTGCTCCCGGGGGACTACTCACAGATACGCAGTATTTT. The chain is built from TRBV20-1 and TRBJ2-3; TRBD2 agrees at 7 bases. Unmatched junction bases numbered 7, after V lost 5 bases and J lost 2 bases. CDR1 is DFQATT, CDR2 SNEGSKA, per germline (reference sequence). The CDR3 loop spans 14 amino acids.

This clonotype was seen many times. V is TRBV7-6 and J is TRBJ1-4; no definite D call. In germline, CDR1 is SGHVS, CDR2 FNYEAQ. Trimming removed 5 bases from V and 0 bases from J, with 10 bases in between. The CDR3 is 15 residues long. In DNA form, the CDR3 reads TGTGCCAGCAGCCCGTACACCGCAACTAATGAAAAACTGTTTTTT. Translating it yields CASSPYTATNEKLFF.

This clonotype has at least ten counts. The chain carries TRBV10-3 and TRBJ2-7, with a possible D match to TRBD1 (6 bases). Germline values: CDR1 ENHRY, CDR2 SYGVKD. This CDR3 region has 14 residues. V gave up 4 bases and J gave up 2 bases, with 12 bases separating them. CDR3 residues: CAISGGRDTYEQYF. CDR3 nucleotides: TGTGCCATCAGTGGAGGCAGGGACACCTACGAGCAGTACTTC.

This clonotype has only a few counts. The chain is built from TRBV9 and TRBJ2-7, with 8 bases matching TRBD2. Losses at the gene ends were 3 bases for V and 6 bases for J; bases not matched to a gene: 11. This CDR3 has 15 residues. Germline V CDR1 and CDR2: SGDLS, YYNGEE. CDR3 sequence: CASSAFGTRSVEQYF. CDR3 DNA: TGTGCCAGCAGCGCGTTCGGGACTAGAAGCGTCGAGCAGTACTTC.

This clonotype was counted between two and nine times. The genes are TRBV14 and TRBJ2-2, with D perhaps matching TRBD2 (5 bases). The CDR3 is 13 residues long. Germline V CDR1 and CDR2: SGHDN, FVKESK. Trimming shortened V by 8 bases and J by 5 bases, and 12 bases separated the two germline ends. The CDR3 loop is CASRRAVTGELFF. The CDR3, as DNA: TGTGCCAGCCGGCGGGCTGTGACCGGGGAGCTGTTTTTT.

This clonotype was counted many times. The chain employs TRBV7-2 and TRBJ2-7, with D possibly being TRBD1 (6 bases). V lost 0 bases and J 0 bases, leaving 12 bases between the germline ends. This CDR3 region has 16 residues. Germline V gives CDR1 SGHTA, CDR2 FQGNSA. CDR3 DNA sequence: TGTGCCAGCAGCTTAGCAAGGACAGATGACTCCTACGAGCAGTACTTC. Encoded protein: CASSLARTDDSYEQYF.

This clonotype was recorded at least ten times. The chain combines TRBV12-3 or TRBV12-4 with TRBJ1-5; weak D call: TRBD1 (6 bases). This CDR3 has 16 residues. V lost 4 bases to trimming and J lost 3 bases, with 16 bases between them. The CDR3, as DNA: TGTGCCAGCAGTTCGCGGGGCGGGGGGGCCAATCAGCCCCAGCATTTT. Translated: CASSSRGGGANQPQHF.

This clonotype has ten or more counts. The junction departs from the called germline gene at one end, perhaps through a read error. The V call is TRBV19, the J call TRBJ2-7; the D is unclear. Germline CDR1 is LNHDA and CDR2 is SQIVND (reference sequence). This CDR3 region has 11 residues. DNA of the CDR3: TGTGCCAGCAGTACAAACTACGAGCAGTACTTC. It specifies CASSTNYEQYF.

J is TRBJ2-1 and V is TRBV7-9; D might be TRBD2 (5 bases). The V and J ends lost 8 bases and 2 bases respectively, with 10 bases between them. Looked up from germline, CDR1 is SEHNR and CDR2 is FQNEAQ (reference sequence). This CDR3 has 13 amino acids. DNA for the CDR3: TGTGCCAGCGGTTCTAGCCCCTACAATGAGCAGTTCTTC. It codes for CASGSSPYNEQFF.

This clonotype showed up many times. The genes are TRBV12-3 or TRBV12-4 and TRBJ2-1; D is unclear. The CDR3 extends over 12 amino acids. Trimming removed 5 bases at V and 10 bases at J, with 12 bases between. The CDR3 coding sequence is TGTGCCAGCAGTCCAAGACTGGCAGAGCAGTTCTTC. Its protein product is CASSPRLAEQFF.

The V gene is TRBV7-9, the J gene TRBJ1-1, with 7 bases aligning to TRBD1. The V segment lost 3 bases and the J segment 4 bases; nucleotides outside the gene matches: 11. CDR1 and CDR2 from the germline V gene are SEHNR and FQNEAQ (reference sequence). The CDR3 loop spans 16 amino acids. In DNA form, the CDR3 reads TGTGCCAGCAGCTTGGGGCCTACTAGGGGGCCCACTGAAGCTTTCTTT. Translated, it gives CASSLGPTRGPTEAFF.

The table lists this clonotype with many counts. The rearrangement joins TRBV12-3 or TRBV12-4 to TRBJ2-1, with TRBD2 matching over 12 bases. The CDR3 spans 13 residues. V lost 10 bases to trimming and J lost 7 bases; unmatched junction nucleotides: 5. CDR3 sequence: CATRLAGVNEQFF. The CDR3 nucleotides read TGTGCCACGAGACTAGCGGGAGTTAATGAGCAGTTCTTC.

The rearrangement uses TRBV11-2 and TRBJ2-1, with 7 bases lining up with TRBD2. The V and J ends lost 0 bases and 4 bases, in that order; junction bases with no gene match: 9. CDR1 and CDR2 (germline): SGHAT, FQNNGV. There are 17 residues in the CDR3. The CDR3: CASSLDRASGRYNEQFF. Here the CDR3 DNA reads TGTGCCAGCAGCTTAGATCGCGCTAGCGGACGGTACAATGAGCAGTTCTTC.

This clonotype was seen at least ten times. The rearrangement links TRBV10-3 to TRBJ2-3, with unresolved D. This CDR3 contains 14 residues. Germline V lookup: CDR1 ENHRY, CDR2 SYGVKD. Trimming cost V 6 bases and J 0 bases, with 10 bases left between them. This chain's CDR3 is CAISPATSTDTQYF. The CDR3 DNA is TGTGCCATCAGCCCAGCGACTAGCACAGATACGCAGTATTTT.

The chain couples TRBV18 to TRBJ1-1; 9 nucleotides match TRBD1. The CDR3 is 15 residues long. V was clipped by 1 base and J by 1 base; unmatched bases: 1. The germline CDR1 and CDR2 sequences are KGHSH and LQKENI. CDR3 sequence reads: CASSPRDRANTEAFF. The CDR3 nucleotides read TGTGCCAGCTCACCACGGGACAGGGCGAACACTGAAGCTTTCTTT.

This clonotype appeared a few times. This sequence joins TRBV5-1 and TRBJ1-1, with 12 bases identical to TRBD1. CDR3 length: 15 amino acids. Germline values: CDR1 SGHRS, CDR2 YFSETQ. The V segment lost 1 base and the J segment 6 bases; nucleotides outside the gene matches: 4. The DNA for the CDR3 is TGCGCCAGCAGCTTGCAGGGGACAGGGGGCTCTGAAGCTTTCTTT. Translation: CASSLQGTGGSEAFF.

The J gene is TRBJ2-7, the V gene TRBV20-1, with 8 nucleotides matching TRBD1. Unmatched junction bases numbered 9, after V lost 0 bases and J lost 5 bases. CDR1 is DFQATT and CDR2 is SNEGSKA in the germline V gene (reference sequence). The CDR3 covers 15 residues. Written as DNA, the CDR3 is TGCAGTGCTAGAGATCCCAGGGGGCTGGTTCACGAGCAGTACTTC. Protein sequence: CSARDPRGLVHEQYF.

This clonotype was detected many times. The rearrangement links TRBV30 to TRBJ2-7; TRBD2 agrees at 11 bases. Trimming at V came to 3 bases and at J to 5 bases, leaving 3 bases not matched to a gene. The CDR3 length is 13 residues. CDR1 and CDR2 (germline): GTSNPN, SVGIG (reference sequence). CDR3 sequence reads: CAWRTSGTDEQYF. Written as DNA, the CDR3 is TGTGCCTGGAGGACTAGCGGGACCGACGAGCAGTACTTC.

Of note for this clonotype: Given a much more abundant clone one base away, this may be a read error. As the CDR3 is not closed by the conserved phenylalanine or tryptophan, this likely results from a read error. As DNA, the CDR3 is TGTGCCATCAGTGATTTTAGCGGCGGGAGTACCAATGAGCAGTTCTCC. Protein: CAISDFSGGSTNEQFS. This rearrangement joins TRBV10-3 to TRBJ2-1, with 7 bases lining up with TRBD2. The CDR3 sequence is 16 residues long. The V segment lost 3 bases and the J segment 6 bases; nucleotides outside the gene matches: 11. Germline CDR1 ENHRY, CDR2 SYGVKD.

In its sample, this clonotype was seen a few times. This chain links TRBV7-8 with TRBJ2-1; 9 bases align to TRBD1. Per germline, CDR1 SGHVS and CDR2 FQNEAQ. This CDR3 comprises 16 residues. V was clipped by 5 bases and J by 5 bases; unmatched bases: 10. CDR3 in amino acids: CASSPTPGQGHNEQFF. CDR3 DNA: TGTGCCAGCAGCCCCACTCCGGGACAGGGCCACAATGAGCAGTTCTTC.

This clonotype showed up many times. The chain is built from TRBV6-1 and TRBJ2-7; TRBD2 matches 9 bases. Germline V gene sequence: CDR1 MNHNS, CDR2 SASEGT. The junction had 11 bases not matched to a gene; V was cut back by 8 bases and J by 6 bases. The CDR3 has 14 amino acids. CDR3 DNA sequence: TGTGCCAGCGGGAACGGCGGGAGGGCCTCCGAGCAGTACTTC. As protein: CASGNGGRASEQYF.

The rearrangement joins TRBV7-9 to TRBJ2-1; the match to TRBD1 covers 8 bases. The junction had 11 bases not matched to a gene; V was cut back by 3 bases and J by 7 bases. Looked up from germline, CDR1 is SEHNR and CDR2 is FQNEAQ (reference sequence). CDR3 length equals 16 residues. The CDR3 DNA reads as TGTGCCAGCAGCTTTTCTCCGTGGCAGGGGGCGAATGAGCAGTTCTTC. Encoded protein: CASSFSPWQGANEQFF.

This clonotype has a handful of counts. This chain joins TRBV5-6 and TRBJ2-7; D possibly corresponds to TRBD1 (6 bases). The V end lost 4 bases, the J end lost 1 base, and 9 bases lay between the germline ends. The germline V gene has CDR1 SGHDT and CDR2 YYEEEE. The CDR3 runs 13 residues. The CDR3 bases are TGTGCCAGCAGCACGACAGGATCCTACGAGCAGTACGTC. It encodes CASSTTGSYEQYV.

This clonotype was found many times. The gene calls are TRBV3-1 and TRBJ2-3; D call uncertain. This CDR3 comprises 14 residues. CDR1 is LGHDT, CDR2 YNNKEL, per germline (reference sequence). Trimming stripped 3 bases from V and 4 bases from J, with 11 bases between. This CDR3 reads CASSQILGADTQYF. CDR3 bases: TGTGCCAGCAGCCAGATTTTGGGTGCAGATACGCAGTATTTT.

This clonotype was observed at least ten times. The chain links TRBV12-3 or TRBV12-4 to TRBJ1-4, with no clear D. V was pared by 3 bases and J by 8 bases, with 10 bases between. CDR3 length: 13 amino acids. Here the CDR3 DNA reads TGTGCCAGCAGTTTGAGTTGGGGAGAAAAACTGTTTTTT. Its protein is CASSLSWGEKLFF.

CDR3 DNA: TGTGCCAGCAGTTACGAAGCCAGGGGGGACCAAGAGACCCAGTACTTC. It yields the protein CASSYEARGDQETQYF. The chain joins TRBV6-2 or TRBV6-3 to TRBJ2-5, with D perhaps matching TRBD1 (7 bases). Trimming removed 2 bases from V and 0 bases from J, with 13 bases in between. CDR1 MNHEY and CDR2 SVGEGT come from the germline V gene. This CDR3 contains 16 residues.

The rearrangement uses TRBV27 and TRBJ1-1; D not certain. Germline-derived CDR1 and CDR2 are MNHEY and SMNVEV (reference sequence). The CDR3 length is 15 residues. V lost 2 bases and J lost 3, with 13 bases in between. CDR3 bases: TGTGCCAGCAGTTTACGGCGGGGATGGGACACTGAAGCTTTCTTT. It codes for CASSLRRGWDTEAFF.

This rearrangement joins TRBV18 to TRBJ1-1, with unresolved D. This CDR3 contains 12 residues. Germline V gives CDR1 KGHSH, CDR2 LQKENI. The CDR3, as DNA: TGTGCGAACCACGGGGAGAACACTGAAGCTTTCTTT. Its protein product is CANHGENTEAFF.

This clonotype has at least ten counts. The CDR3 spells CASRMMTSPNQPQHF. The DNA for the CDR3 is TGTGCCAGCCGAATGATGACATCGCCCAATCAGCCCCAGCATTTT. The gene calls are TRBV12-3 or TRBV12-4 and TRBJ1-5; D is uncertain. The ends were cut back, 8 bases at V and 3 bases at J, with 17 bases in the middle. The CDR3 consists of 15 residues.

This clonotype was recorded a few times. The chain has TRBV6-1 and TRBJ2-3; 8 bases fit TRBD2. The V segment lost 6 bases and the J segment 3 bases; nucleotides outside the gene matches: 2. Germline CDR1 MNHNS, CDR2 SASEGT. CDR3 length: 13 amino acids. CDR3 sequence reads: CASRLAETDTQYF. CDR3 sequence (DNA): TGTGCCAGCAGACTAGCGGAAACAGATACGCAGTATTTT.